This is a list of T cell receptor beta chains from one sample in a study of shared clonotypes between healthy human individuals. Produced via immunoSEQ multiplex PCR; TCRdb's table is partial and in-frame only. The sample shows about 480,000 clones, 79% of them seen only once. Sequencing input: PBMCs. The receptors come from a middle-aged woman in good health. Some clones in this sample may be carry-over from other donors' samples. Both conserved end residues are part of each CDR3. A D gene is named only where the DNA matches it firmly. Part of the rows lack a size; the others show once, few, many or a class for expanded clones.

TRBJ2-3 | TRBV4-2 | - | TRBD1 | TGTGCCAGCAGCCCAAAAGGACAGGGACCCACAGATACGCAGTATTTT | CASSPKGQGPTDTQYF
TRBJ1-2 | TRBV15 | many | TRBD1 | TGTGCCACCAGCAGAGATCTAAAGGGGACAGAGGGTGGCTACACCTTC | CATSRDLKGTEGGYTF
TRBJ2-5 | TRBV5-6 | - | TRBD2 | TGTGCCAGCAGCTTGGCCAGCGGGAGGGCCCTAGAGACCCAGTACTTC | CASSLASGRALETQYF
TRBJ2-7 | TRBV4-1 | - | TRBD2 | TGCGCCAGCAGCCCAAGATCAATTAGCGGGAGATCCTACGAGCAGTACTTC | CASSPRSISGRSYEQYF
TRBJ2-7 | TRBV6-5 | - | TRBD1 | TGTGCCAGCAGTTACGACACGGACAGGAGTTCCTACGAGCAGTACTTC | CASSYDTDRSSYEQYF
TRBJ2-4 | TRBV6-1 | - | TRBD1 | TGTGCCAGCAGGGGACAGGGGATCGACATTCAGTACTTC | CASRGQGIDIQYF
TRBJ2-7 | TRBV15 | few | - | TGTGCCACCAGCAGAGATTGGGGACTTCCAATCTACGAGCAGTACTTC | CATSRDWGLPIYEQYF
TRBJ2-1 | TRBV7-9 | - | - | TGTGCCAGCAGCCTCCCGGGCAGGGCCAATGAGCAGTTCTTC | CASSLPGRANEQFF
TRBJ2-1 | TRBV7-3 | - | TRBD2 | TGTGCCAGCAGCTTAGGGAGGGCCAATGAGCAGTTCTTC | CASSLGRANEQFF
TRBJ2-1 | TRBV4-1 | few | TRBD2 | TGCGCCAGCAGATACGGACTAGCGGAAAATGAGCAGTTCTTC | CASRYGLAENEQFF
TRBJ2-7 | TRBV18 | - | TRBD2 | TGTGCCAGCTCACCAATCCCAGCGGGAGCAGTTGGGGAGCAGTACTTC | CASSPIPAGAVGEQYF
TRBJ2-7 | TRBV27 | once | - | TGTGCCAGCAGTATCCTATTCTACGAGCAGTACTTC | CASSILFYEQYF
TRBJ1-5 | TRBV7-9 | few | - | TGTGCCAGCAGCTTAGCGGGAAGTCAGCCCCAGCATTTT | CASSLAGSQPQHF
TRBJ2-3 | TRBV18 | - | TRBD2 | TGTGCCAGCTCACCGCCGAGCGGGAGGGGTACGCAGTATTTT | CASSPPSGRGTQYF
TRBJ2-6 | TRBV6-5 | - | - | TGTGCCAGCAGTTACGGCGCGGCACGGGCCAACGTCCTGACTTTC | CASSYGAARANVLTF
TRBJ2-2 | TRBV28 | - | - | TGTGCCAGCAGCCCTAGACCCGCGGGCACCGGGGAGCTGTTTTTT | CASSPRPAGTGELFF
TRBJ1-5 | TRBV19 | - | - | TGTGCCAGTAGTATTGAACAGGGTATCACTCAGCCCCAGCATTTT | CASSIEQGITQPQHF
TRBJ2-3 | TRBV10-1 | - | TRBD2 | TGCGCCAGGGGGACTAGCGGACCGCAAGCAAAGTCCGCAGATACGCAGTATTTT | CARGTSGPQAKSADTQYF
TRBJ2-3 | TRBV7-2 | once | TRBD2 | TGTGCCAGCAGCTTAGGGGGACTAGGCACAGATACGCAGTATTTT | CASSLGGLGTDTQYF
TRBJ2-2 | TRBV30 | - | - | TGTGCCTGGACCGCCGTGACTAGGACCGGGGAGCTGTTTTTT | CAWTAVTRTGELFF
TRBJ2-2 | TRBV15 | - | - | TGTGCCACCAGCAGCCGACAGTACACCGGGGAGCTGTTTTTT | CATSSRQYTGELFF
TRBJ2-7 | TRBV4-2 | - | TRBD2 | TGTGCCAGCAGCCGTACTCAGACTAGCGGGGGGCTCAAGCAGTACTTC | CASSRTQTSGGLKQYF
TRBJ2-3 | TRBV6-5 | - | TRBD2 | TGTGCCAGCAGTAGCGGGGGCTATACGCAGTATTTT | CASSSGGYTQYF
TRBJ2-3 | TRBV4-1 | few | TRBD2 | TGCGCCAGCAGCGAGGGACTAGCCCATGAGGGTTCAGATACGCAGTATTTT | CASSEGLAHEGSDTQYF
TRBJ2-1 | TRBV28 | - | - | TGTGCCAGCAGTTCCCTTTTGGTAGCGGACAATGAGCAGTTCTTC | CASSSLLVADNEQFF
TRBJ2-2 | TRBV5-4 | - | TRBD1 | TGTGCCAGCAGCGGACAGGGGGCTTGGACCGGGGAGCTGTTTTTT | CASSGQGAWTGELFF
TRBJ1-3 | TRBV7-8 | - | - | TGTGCCAGCAGCTTAACCACAGGGAGCTCTGGAAACACCATATATTTT | CASSLTTGSSGNTIYF
TRBJ1-1 | TRBV9 | - | - | TGTGCCAGCAGCGCGTTTCAGGGAAGGAATACTGAAGCTTTCTTT | CASSAFQGRNTEAFF
TRBJ2-7 | TRBV7-2 | few | - | TGTGCCAGCAGCTTAGCAGGGACCCTATACGAGCAGTACTTC | CASSLAGTLYEQYF
TRBJ1-1 | TRBV7-2 | - | - | TGTGCCAGCAGCTTAAAGGATCTAGCTTTCTTT | CASSLKDLAFF
TRBJ1-2 | TRBV19 | - | - | TGTGCCAGTAAAAGATCGTCGACAGGAACACTTGGCTACACCTTC | CASKRSSTGTLGYTF
TRBJ2-7 | TRBV7-6 | - | - | TGTGCCAGCAGCTTAGCGTCACAGGGAGCCTACGAGCAGTACTTC | CASSLASQGAYEQYF
TRBJ2-7 | TRBV28 | - | TRBD1 | TGTGCCAGCAGCCTCGGGACAGGGGGCCCCTACGAGCAGTACTTC | CASSLGTGGPYEQYF
TRBJ1-6 | TRBV7-9 | once | TRBD1 | TGTGCCAGCAGCGTCGACAGGGTTAATTCACCCCTCCACTTT | CASSVDRVNSPLHF
TRBJ2-1 | TRBV27 | - | - | TGTGCCAGCAGCTTAGTTCCAGAGGCCTACAATGAGCAGTTCTTC | CASSLVPEAYNEQFF
TRBJ1-5 | TRBV5-1 | - | - | TGCGCCAGCAGCTTGGACGCAAATCAGCCCCAGCATTTT | CASSLDANQPQHF
TRBJ2-3 | TRBV28 | - | - | TGTGCCAGCAGTTCCCCAGCCACAGATACGCAGTATTTT | CASSSPATDTQYF
TRBJ2-3 | TRBV2 | - | - | TGTGCCAGCAGTGTAGAGAACGCGCGCGATACGCAGTATTTT | CASSVENARDTQYF